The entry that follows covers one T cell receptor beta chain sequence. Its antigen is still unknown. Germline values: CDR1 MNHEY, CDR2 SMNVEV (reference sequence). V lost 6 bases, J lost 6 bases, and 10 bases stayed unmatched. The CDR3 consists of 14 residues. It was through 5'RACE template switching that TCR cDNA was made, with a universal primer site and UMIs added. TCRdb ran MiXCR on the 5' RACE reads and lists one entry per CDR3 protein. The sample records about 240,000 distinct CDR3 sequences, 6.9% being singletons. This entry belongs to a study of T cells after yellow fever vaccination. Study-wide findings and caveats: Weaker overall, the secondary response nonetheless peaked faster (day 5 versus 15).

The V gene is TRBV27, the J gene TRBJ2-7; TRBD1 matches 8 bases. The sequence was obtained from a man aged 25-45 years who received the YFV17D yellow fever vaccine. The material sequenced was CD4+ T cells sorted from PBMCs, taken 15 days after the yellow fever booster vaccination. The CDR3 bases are TGTGCCAGCAGGGGGTTGGGACAGGTCGGCGAGCAGTACTTC. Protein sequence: CASRGLGQVGEQYF.